These 11 T cell receptor beta chains were sequenced from one sample in a study of blood T cell repertoires in COVID-19. The protocol was immunoSEQ multiplex PCR, while the TCRdb copy is restricted to in-frame clones and leaves out a portion. The sample lists 78,000 or so clones, 65% to 90% occurring once. Source material: peripheral blood. The receptors originated from a woman aged 55-70 years with acute or convalescent COVID-19.

The chain employs TRBV3-1 (or the pseudogene TRBV3-2) and TRBJ1-2, with 10 positions matching TRBD1. V gave up 1 base and J gave up 6 bases; unmatched junction bases: 5. This CDR3 comprises 15 residues. CDR1 and CDR2 from the germline V gene are LGHDT and YNNKEL (reference sequence). The CDR3, as DNA: TGTGCCAGCAGCCAAGCGGGGACAGGGGAAGATGGCTACACCTTC. Its protein product is CASSQAGTGEDGYTF.

For this clone: Other DNA variants within this sample encode the same CDR3. The chain combines TRBV6-5 with TRBJ2-1, with D possibly TRBD1 on 5 matching bases. Germline V CDR1 and CDR2: MNHEY, SVGAGI. The germline V and J ends were trimmed by 2 bases and 1 base, with 9 bases remaining between them. CDR3 length equals 15 residues. CDR3 coding DNA: TGTGCCAGCAGTTACGCAGGGTCGTCCTACAATGAGCAGTTCTTC. The encoded protein is CASSYAGSSYNEQFF.

The chain is built from TRBV10-3 and TRBJ1-3; unclear D gene. Germline-derived CDR1 and CDR2 are ENHRY and SYGVKD. V gave up 8 bases and J gave up 1 base, with 21 bases separating them. This CDR3 is built from 17 residues. CDR3 amino acids: CAIPAARIFTSGNTIYF. The CDR3 region has the DNA TGTGCCATCCCGGCGGCACGGATTTTCACATCTGGAAACACCATATATTTT.

The rearrangement links TRBV5-1 to TRBJ2-7; unclear D gene. From germline, CDR1 is SGHRS and CDR2 YFSETQ. This CDR3 contains 13 residues. V lost 4 bases and J lost 2, with 10 bases in between. Here the CDR3 reads CASSPLTAYEQYF. The CDR3 DNA follows: TGCGCCAGCAGCCCCCTTACAGCCTACGAGCAGTACTTC.

The genes are TRBV5-4 and TRBJ1-1, with no clear D. Per the germline V gene, CDR1 is SGHNT and CDR2 is YYREEE (reference sequence). The CDR3 covers 14 residues. V lost 4 bases and J lost 4, with 14 bases in between. The CDR3 sequence is CASSPVGRSTEAFF. CDR3 in DNA: TGTGCCAGCAGCCCCGTTGGCCGAAGCACTGAAGCTTTCTTT.

The chain couples TRBV3-1 (or the pseudogene TRBV3-2) to TRBJ1-4; TRBD1 might be the D (5 bases). The CDR3 is made up of 15 amino acids. V lost 0 bases, J lost 11 bases, and 16 bases lay in between. Germline V gives CDR1 LGHDT, CDR2 YNNKEL (reference sequence). CDR3 sequence (DNA): TGTGCCAGCAGCCAAGAATGGGTCGGGGGGACGAAACTGTTTTTT. This codes for CASSQEWVGGTKLFF.

The V gene is TRBV5-6, the J gene TRBJ1-1; no clear D gene. Trimming removed 7 bases from V and 4 bases from J, with 17 bases in between. In germline, CDR1 is SGHDT, CDR2 YYEEEE. The CDR3 length is 14 residues. The CDR3 DNA sequence: TGTGCCAGCTCCGAAGGAGGTTTTGTCACTGAAGCTTTCTTT. This codes for CASSEGGFVTEAFF.

Only one count was recorded for this clone. The V gene is TRBV2, the J gene TRBJ1-2; 8 nucleotides agree with TRBD1. Trimming cost V 7 bases and J 3 bases; bases outside gene matches: 13. The CDR3 loop spans 16 amino acids. Per germline, CDR1 SNHLY and CDR2 FYNNEI. CDR3 sequence (DNA): TGTGCCAGCATCCTCCGGGACAGGAGCCGATACTATGGCTACACCTTC. Translated: CASILRDRSRYYGYTF.

CDR3 nucleotide sequence: TGTGCCAGCAGCGTGGAGGTGAGCACTGAAGCTTTCTTT. The encoded protein is CASSVEVSTEAFF. The chain combines TRBV9 with TRBJ1-1, with D unresolved. Germline lookup yields CDR1 SGDLS and CDR2 YYNGEE. V was cut by 2 bases and J by 4 bases, with 9 bases left in between. This CDR3 is 13 amino acids long.

The V gene is TRBV5-4, the J gene TRBJ1-2, with 8 bases aligning to TRBD1. Germline CDR1 is SGHNT and CDR2 is YYREEE (reference sequence). Trimming removed 3 bases from V and 5 bases from J; junction bases left unmatched: 3. The CDR3 is 13 residues long. CDR3: CASSSGGGYGYTF. The CDR3 DNA reads TGTGCCAGCAGCTCAGGGGGCGGGTATGGCTACACCTTC.

The chain couples TRBV6-2 or TRBV6-3 to TRBJ1-1; the match to TRBD1 covers 10 bases. Germline CDR1 MNHEY, CDR2 SVGEGT. The CDR3 consists of 15 residues. J was trimmed by 3 bases and V by 7 bases; bases with no gene match: 8. The CDR3 nucleotides read TGTGCCAGCACCCCGGGACAGGGGCTAGACACTGAAGCTTTCTTT. Encoded protein: CASTPGQGLDTEAFF.